The rows below give T cell receptor beta chains drawn from one sample of a study of blood T cell repertoires in COVID-19. The repertoire was sequenced with immunoSEQ multiplex PCR; TCRdb's copy has only in-frame clones and lacks some. The sample records almost 200,000 clones, around 79% being singletons. Material: peripheral blood. The receptors originated from a middle-aged woman with COVID-19, enrolled during active disease. The CDR3 runs from the conserved cysteine through the conserved F or W. The D gene is left open where the match is weak.

TRBV11-2 - CASSLFIDEQYF
TRBV6-5 TRBD1 CASSRTGARTDTQYF
TRBV19 TRBD1 CASSILIGQGNTEAFF
TRBV9 TRBD2 CASSVGNLWGSGGTDTQYF
TRBV5-1 - CASSLVRYQETQYF
TRBV7-3 - CASSLTLTGGELFF
TRBV6-5 TRBD1 CASTSTGGGETQYF
TRBV10-3 - CAISESNSVTARVPQHF
TRBV5-1 TRBD1 CASSTPGGATQYF
TRBV11-2 TRBD1 CASSLDPTGGLAFF
TRBV30 - CAWSVQWAGNSPLHF
TRBV30 - CAWSRKSTYEQYF
TRBV3-1/TRBV3-2 TRBD1 CASSWTGGNYGYTF
TRBV19 - CASSIEIRDGELFF
TRBV14 TRBD1 CASSPLDRAGAFF
TRBV6-5 TRBD1 CASTPGQGLGNTIYF
TRBV4-2 TRBD2 CASSQGLAETYEQYF
TRBV7-2 - CASSLVSLRLSSYNEQFF
TRBV15 - CATSRSWEAFF
TRBV27 - CASSLSPGQRTEAFF
TRBV5-4 - CASSLRRGTDTQYF
TRBV5-6 - CASAGTPSDRQYF
TRBV7-9 - CASSRTGQAKNIQYF
TRBV29-1 - CSVPLEGRAYNEQFF
TRBV5-1 - CASTLQGSTDSPLHF
TRBV5-1 TRBD1 CASSFGDRVGETQYF
TRBV18 TRBD2 CASSPRGGGEQYF
TRBV10-3 - CAISEGGTQPQHF
TRBV19 - CASSIDQKGGKETQYF
TRBV20-1 TRBD1 CSGTGGSEQYF
TRBV27 - CASGREGNQPQHF
TRBV5-4 TRBD2 CASSPRRGGSPTGELFF
TRBV19 - CASSFREVNTEAFF
TRBV5-8 - CASSLPLTPFF
TRBV10-3 TRBD1 CAISGQVDTEAFF
TRBV2 TRBD1 CASRPSGGDYGYTF
TRBV7-8 - CASSLGLINEQFF
TRBV5-4 TRBD1 CASSPGGPRPPSYNEQFF
TRBV20-1 TRBD1 CSARQGRGYTF
TRBV7-6 TRBD1 CASSLSIRQGQETQYF